The present TCR beta chain was sequenced within a study of CD8+CD57+ T cells in acquired aplastic anemia. Study context: The DNA of sorted CD4+ and CD8+ cells averaged roughly 3.2 ug. Overall study results and limits: Overlap between patients and controls comprised roughly 30 CD8+ CDR3 sequences.

The V and J ends lost 9 bases and 5 bases respectively, with 19 bases between them. Germline lookup yields CDR1 SNHLY and CDR2 FYNNEI. The CDR3 totals 14 residues. Genomic DNA provided the template from which TCR beta VDJ and CDR3 profiles were obtained. From the reads, TCRdb called clonotypes with MiXCR, one entry per CDR3 protein. The table lists about 150,000 distinct CDR3 sequences, around two fifths of them singletons. This clonotype was picked up many times. What it binds is not known. This sequence joins TRBV2 and TRBJ2-5, with D perhaps matching TRBD1 or TRBD2 (6 bases each). Sample: sorted CD4+, CD8+, or CD8+CD57+ T cells (not recorded which) from PBMCs. The receptor was derived from a human donor in good health, serving as a control. CDR3 nucleotides: TGTGCCAGGTTGGGGGCGGAACGGGGGGAGACCCAGTACTTC. It codes for CARLGAERGETQYF.